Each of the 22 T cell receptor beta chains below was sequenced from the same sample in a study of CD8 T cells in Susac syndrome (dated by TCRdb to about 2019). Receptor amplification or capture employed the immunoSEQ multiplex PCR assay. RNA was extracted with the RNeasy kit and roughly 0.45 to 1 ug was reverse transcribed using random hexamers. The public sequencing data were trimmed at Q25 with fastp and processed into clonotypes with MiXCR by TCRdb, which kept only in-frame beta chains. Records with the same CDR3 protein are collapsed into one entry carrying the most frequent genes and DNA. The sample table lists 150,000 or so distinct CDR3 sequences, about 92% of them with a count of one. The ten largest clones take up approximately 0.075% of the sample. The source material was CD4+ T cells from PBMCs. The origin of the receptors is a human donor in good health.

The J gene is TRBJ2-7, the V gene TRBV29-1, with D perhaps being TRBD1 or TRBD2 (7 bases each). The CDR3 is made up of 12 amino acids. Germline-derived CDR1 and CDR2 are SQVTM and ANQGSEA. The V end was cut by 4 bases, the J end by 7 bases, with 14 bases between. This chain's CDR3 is CSVAPQGGEQYF. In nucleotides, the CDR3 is TGCAGCGTTGCCCCCCAGGGGGGGGAGCAGTACTTC.

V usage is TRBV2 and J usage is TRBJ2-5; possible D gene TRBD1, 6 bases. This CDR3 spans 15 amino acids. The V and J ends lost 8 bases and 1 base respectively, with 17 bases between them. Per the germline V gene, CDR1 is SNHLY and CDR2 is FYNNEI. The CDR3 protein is CASRNRDILQETQYF. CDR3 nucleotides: TGTGCCAGCCGTAACAGGGATATCCTCCAAGAGACCCAGTACTTC.

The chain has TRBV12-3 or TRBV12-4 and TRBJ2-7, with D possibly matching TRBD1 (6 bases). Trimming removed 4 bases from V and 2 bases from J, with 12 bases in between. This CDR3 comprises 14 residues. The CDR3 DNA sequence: TGTGCCAGCAGTTCCTACAGGGTTACCTACGAGCAGTACTTC. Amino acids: CASSSYRVTYEQYF.

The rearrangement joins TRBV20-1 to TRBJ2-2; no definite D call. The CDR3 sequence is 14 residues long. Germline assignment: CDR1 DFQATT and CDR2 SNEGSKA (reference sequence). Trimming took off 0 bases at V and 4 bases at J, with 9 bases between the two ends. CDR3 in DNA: TGCAGTGCTAGAGATCGAGTCCGCACCGGGGAGCTGTTTTTT. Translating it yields CSARDRVRTGELFF.

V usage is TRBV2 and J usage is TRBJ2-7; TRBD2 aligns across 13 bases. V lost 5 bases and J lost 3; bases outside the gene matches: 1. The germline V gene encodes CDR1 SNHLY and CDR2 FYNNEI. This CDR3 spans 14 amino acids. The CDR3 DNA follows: TGTGCCAGCAGTCGGACTAGCGGGAGCTACGAGCAGTACTTC. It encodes CASSRTSGSYEQYF. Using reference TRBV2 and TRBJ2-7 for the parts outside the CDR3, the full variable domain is EPEVTQTPSHQVTQMGQEVILRCVPISNHLYFYWYRQILGQKVEFLVSFYNNEISEKSEIFDDQFSVERPDGSNFTLKIRSTKLEDSAMYFCASSRTSGSYEQYFGPGTRLTVT.

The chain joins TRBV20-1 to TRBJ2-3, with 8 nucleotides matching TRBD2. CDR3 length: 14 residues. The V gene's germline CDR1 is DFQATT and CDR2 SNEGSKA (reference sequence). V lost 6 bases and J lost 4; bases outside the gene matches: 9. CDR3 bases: TGCAGTGCCCTTAGCGGGATCGGCGCAGATACGCAGTATTTT. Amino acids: CSALSGIGADTQYF.

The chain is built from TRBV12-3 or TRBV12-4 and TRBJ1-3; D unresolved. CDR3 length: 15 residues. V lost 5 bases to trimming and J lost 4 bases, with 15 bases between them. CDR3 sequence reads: CASSRRGLVGNTIYF. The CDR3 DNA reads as TGTGCCAGCAGTCGCCGTGGCTTGGTCGGAAACACCATATATTTT.

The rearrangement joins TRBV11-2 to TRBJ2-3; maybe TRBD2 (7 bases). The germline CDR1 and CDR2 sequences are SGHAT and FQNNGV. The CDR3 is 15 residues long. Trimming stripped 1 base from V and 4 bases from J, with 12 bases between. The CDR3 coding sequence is TGTGCCAGCAGCTTAGCCCGGGGGGCCCCAGATACGCAGTATTTT. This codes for CASSLARGAPDTQYF.

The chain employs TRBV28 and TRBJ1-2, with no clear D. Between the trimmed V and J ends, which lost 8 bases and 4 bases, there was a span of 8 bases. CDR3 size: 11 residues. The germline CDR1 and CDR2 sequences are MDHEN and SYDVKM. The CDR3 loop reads CASERAYGYTF. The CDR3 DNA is TGTGCCAGCGAGAGGGCCTATGGCTACACCTTC.

CDR3 sequence (DNA): TGTGCCATCGGGGCAGAAGCGGGTGTCCAGTTCTTC. Translating it yields CAIGAEAGVQFF. The chain recombines TRBV10-3 with TRBJ2-1; D is possibly TRBD2 (6 bases). In germline, CDR1 is ENHRY, CDR2 SYGVKD. The CDR3 runs to 12 residues. Trimming pared 8 bases from V and 13 bases from J, leaving 18 bases between.

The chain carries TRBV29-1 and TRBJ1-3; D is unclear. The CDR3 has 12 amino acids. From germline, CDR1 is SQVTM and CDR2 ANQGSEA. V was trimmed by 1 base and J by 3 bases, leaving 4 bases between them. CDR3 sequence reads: CSVEGDGNTIYF. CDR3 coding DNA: TGCAGCGTTGAAGGGGATGGAAACACCATATATTTT. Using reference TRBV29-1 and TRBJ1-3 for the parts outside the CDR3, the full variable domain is SAVISQKPSRDICQRGTSLTIQCQVDSQVTMMFWYRQQPGQSLTLIATANQGSEATYESGFVIDKFPISRPNLTFSTLTVSNMSPEDSSIYLCSVEGDGNTIYFGEGSWLTVV.

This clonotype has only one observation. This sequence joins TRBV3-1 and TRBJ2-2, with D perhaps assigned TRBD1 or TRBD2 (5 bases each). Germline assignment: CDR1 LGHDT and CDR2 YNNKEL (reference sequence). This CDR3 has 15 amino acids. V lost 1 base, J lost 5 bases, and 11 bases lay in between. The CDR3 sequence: CASSQGGFGTGELFF. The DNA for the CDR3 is TGTGCCAGCAGCCAAGGGGGGTTCGGGACCGGGGAGCTGTTTTTT.

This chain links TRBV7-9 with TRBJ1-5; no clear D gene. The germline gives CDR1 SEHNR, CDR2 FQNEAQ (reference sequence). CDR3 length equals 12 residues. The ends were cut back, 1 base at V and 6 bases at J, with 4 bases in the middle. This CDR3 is CASSLGTQPQHF. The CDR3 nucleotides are TGTGCCAGCAGCTTAGGCACTCAGCCCCAGCATTTT.

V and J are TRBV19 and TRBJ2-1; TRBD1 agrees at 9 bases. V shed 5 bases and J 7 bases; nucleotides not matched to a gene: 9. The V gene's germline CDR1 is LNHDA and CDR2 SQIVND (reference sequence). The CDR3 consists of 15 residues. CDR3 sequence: CASSLKDRGGNEQFF. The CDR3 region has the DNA TGTGCCAGTAGTCTCAAGGACAGGGGAGGAAATGAGCAGTTCTTC.

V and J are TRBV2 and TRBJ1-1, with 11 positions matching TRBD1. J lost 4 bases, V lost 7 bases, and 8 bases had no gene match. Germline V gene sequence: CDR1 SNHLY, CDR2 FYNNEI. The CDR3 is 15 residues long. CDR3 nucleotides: TGTGCCAGCAACCGGGACAGGGGGGGAGGCACTGAAGCTTTCTTT. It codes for CASNRDRGGGTEAFF.

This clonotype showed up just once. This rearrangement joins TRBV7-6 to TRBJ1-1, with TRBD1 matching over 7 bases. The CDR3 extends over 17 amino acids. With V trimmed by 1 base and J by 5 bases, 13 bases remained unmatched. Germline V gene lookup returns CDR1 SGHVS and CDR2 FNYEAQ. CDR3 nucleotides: TGTGCCAGCAGCTTAGGGACAGGAGAGGTTAGTGAGACTGAAGCTTTCTTT. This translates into CASSLGTGEVSETEAFF. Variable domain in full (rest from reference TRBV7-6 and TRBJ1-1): GAGVSQSPRYKVTKRGQDVALRCDPISGHVSLYWYRQALGQGPEFLTYFNYEAQQDKSGLPNDRFSAERPEGSISTLTIQRTEQRDSAMYRCASSLGTGEVSETEAFFGQGTRLTVV.

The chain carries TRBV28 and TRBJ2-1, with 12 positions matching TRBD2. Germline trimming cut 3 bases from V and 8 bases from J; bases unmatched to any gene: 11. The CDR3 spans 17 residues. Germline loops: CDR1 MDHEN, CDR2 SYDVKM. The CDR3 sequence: CASSFVTGASGRDEQFF. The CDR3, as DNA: TGTGCCAGCAGTTTCGTCACAGGAGCTAGCGGGAGGGATGAGCAGTTCTTC.

The CDR3 loop is CSVDSGGWTGELFF. The CDR3 nucleotides read TGCAGCGTTGACTCGGGGGGGTGGACCGGGGAGCTGTTTTTT. The V gene is TRBV29-1, the J gene TRBJ2-2; 8 bases agree with TRBD2. This CDR3 is built from 14 residues. CDR1 SQVTM and CDR2 ANQGSEA come from the germline V gene. J was trimmed by 5 bases and V by 3 bases; bases with no gene match: 5.

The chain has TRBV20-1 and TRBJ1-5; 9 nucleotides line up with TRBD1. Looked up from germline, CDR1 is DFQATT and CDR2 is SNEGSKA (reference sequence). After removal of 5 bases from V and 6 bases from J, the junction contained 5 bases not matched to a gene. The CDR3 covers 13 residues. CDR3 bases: TGCAGTGCTGGGGGACAGGGATTTCAGCCCCAGCATTTT. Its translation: CSAGGQGFQPQHF.

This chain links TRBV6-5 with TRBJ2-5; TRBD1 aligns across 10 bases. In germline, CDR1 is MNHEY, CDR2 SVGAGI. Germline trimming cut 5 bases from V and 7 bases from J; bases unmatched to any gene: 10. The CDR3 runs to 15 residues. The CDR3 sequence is CASSLPGQGFGTQYF. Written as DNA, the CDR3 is TGTGCCAGCAGTCTGCCGGGACAGGGGTTCGGGACCCAGTACTTC.

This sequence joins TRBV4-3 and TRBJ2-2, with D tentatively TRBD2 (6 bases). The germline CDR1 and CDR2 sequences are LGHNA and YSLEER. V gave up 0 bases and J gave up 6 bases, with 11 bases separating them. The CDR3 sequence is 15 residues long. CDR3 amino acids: CASSQETSKAGELFF. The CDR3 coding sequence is TGCGCCAGCAGCCAAGAAACTAGCAAGGCCGGGGAGCTGTTTTTT.

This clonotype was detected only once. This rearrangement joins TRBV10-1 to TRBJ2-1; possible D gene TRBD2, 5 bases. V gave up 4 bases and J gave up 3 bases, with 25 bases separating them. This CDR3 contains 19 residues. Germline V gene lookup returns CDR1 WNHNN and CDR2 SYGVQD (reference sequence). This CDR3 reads CASSGPLPGRSAGYNEQFF. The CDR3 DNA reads TGCGCCAGCAGTGGGCCGCTCCCGGGCCGCTCCGCGGGCTACAATGAGCAGTTCTTC.